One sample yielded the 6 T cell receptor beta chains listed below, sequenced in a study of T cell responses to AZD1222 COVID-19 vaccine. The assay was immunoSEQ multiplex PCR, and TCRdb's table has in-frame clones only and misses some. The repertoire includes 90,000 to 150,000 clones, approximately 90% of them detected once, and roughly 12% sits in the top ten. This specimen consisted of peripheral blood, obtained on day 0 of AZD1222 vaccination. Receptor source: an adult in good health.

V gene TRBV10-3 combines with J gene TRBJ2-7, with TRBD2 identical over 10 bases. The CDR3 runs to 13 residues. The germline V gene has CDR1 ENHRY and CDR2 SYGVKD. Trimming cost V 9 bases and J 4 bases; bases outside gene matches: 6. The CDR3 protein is CAIGTSAIYEQYF. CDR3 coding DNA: TGTGCCATAGGGACTAGCGCAATTTACGAGCAGTACTTC.

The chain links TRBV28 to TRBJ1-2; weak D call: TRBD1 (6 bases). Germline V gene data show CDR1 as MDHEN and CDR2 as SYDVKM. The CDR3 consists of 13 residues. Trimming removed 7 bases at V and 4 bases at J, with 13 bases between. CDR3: CASIQQGTYGYTF. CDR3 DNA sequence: TGTGCCAGCATCCAACAGGGTACCTATGGCTACACCTTC.

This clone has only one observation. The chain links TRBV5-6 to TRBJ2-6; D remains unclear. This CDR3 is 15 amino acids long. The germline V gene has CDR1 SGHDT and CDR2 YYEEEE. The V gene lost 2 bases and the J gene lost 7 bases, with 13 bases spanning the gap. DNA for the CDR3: TGTGCCAGCAGCTTTTGGGCCTCCGGTGCCAACGTCCTGACTTTC. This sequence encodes CASSFWASGANVLTF.

The CDR3 region has the DNA TGTGCCAGCAGCTTAGGGTCAGGGGTTGAAAAACTGTTTTTT. This encodes CASSLGSGVEKLFF. V and J are TRBV11-2 and TRBJ1-4, with a weak D call TRBD1 (6 bases). Germline-derived CDR1 and CDR2 are SGHAT and FQNNGV. V was pared by 1 base and J by 7 bases, with 10 bases between. CDR3 length: 14 residues.

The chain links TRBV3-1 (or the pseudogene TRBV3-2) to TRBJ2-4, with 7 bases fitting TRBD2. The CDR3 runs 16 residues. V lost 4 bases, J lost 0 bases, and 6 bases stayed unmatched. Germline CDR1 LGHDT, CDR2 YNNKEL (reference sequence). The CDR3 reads CASSPPWGGAKNIQYF. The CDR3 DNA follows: TGTGCCAGCAGCCCTCCCTGGGGGGGAGCCAAAAACATTCAGTACTTC.

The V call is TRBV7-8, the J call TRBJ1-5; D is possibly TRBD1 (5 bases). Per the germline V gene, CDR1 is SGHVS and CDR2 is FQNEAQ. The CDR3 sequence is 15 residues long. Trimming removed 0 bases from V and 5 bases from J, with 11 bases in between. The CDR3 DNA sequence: TGTGCCAGCAGCTTAGCGGGGCAGGGCTATCAGCCCCAGCATTTT. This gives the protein CASSLAGQGYQPQHF.